This T cell receptor (beta chain) was sequenced in a study of cytomegalovirus exposure and HLA in healthy donors. CDR3 length: 10 residues. From germline, CDR1 is KGHSH and CDR2 LQKENI. Details on this clone: Its antigen is currently unknown. Sequence at one end of the junction differs from germline and may be a read error.

PCR was performed using 60 Vbeta and 13 Jbeta primers. The protocol was immunoSEQ multiplex PCR, while the TCRdb copy is restricted to in-frame clones and leaves out a portion. In the table there are about 170,000 clones, 70% to 90% of which are singletons. Whole-study findings and limits: Follow-up analysis seemed to connect common viral pathogens with several of the most significant clusters identified. Using a false discovery rate of 0.05, a later analysis showed that 16,000 or so TCR beta sequences were associated with HLA alleles.

The sequence derives from a man aged 25 to 40 in good health and CMV-seropositive. The V and J genes are TRBV18 and TRBJ1-2; D is undetermined. The sequencing input was PBMCs. The CDR3, as DNA: TGTGCCAGCTCTCGGACTGCAGACGACTTC. This gives the protein CASSRTADDF.